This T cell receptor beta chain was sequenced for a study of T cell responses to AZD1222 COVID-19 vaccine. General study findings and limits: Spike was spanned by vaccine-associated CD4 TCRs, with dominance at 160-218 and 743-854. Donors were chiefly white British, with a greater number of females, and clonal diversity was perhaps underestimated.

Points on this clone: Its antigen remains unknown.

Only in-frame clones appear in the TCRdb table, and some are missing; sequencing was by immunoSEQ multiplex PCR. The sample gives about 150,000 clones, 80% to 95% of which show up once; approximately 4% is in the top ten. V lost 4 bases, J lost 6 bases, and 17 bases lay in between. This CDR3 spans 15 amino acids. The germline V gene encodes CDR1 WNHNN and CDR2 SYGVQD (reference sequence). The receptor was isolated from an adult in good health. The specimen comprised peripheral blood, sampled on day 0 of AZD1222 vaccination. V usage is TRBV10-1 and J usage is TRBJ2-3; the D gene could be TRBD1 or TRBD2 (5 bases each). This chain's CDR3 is CASSAPGPHGDTQYF. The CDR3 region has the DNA TGCGCCAGCAGTGCCCCGGGGCCCCACGGGGATACGCAGTATTTT.